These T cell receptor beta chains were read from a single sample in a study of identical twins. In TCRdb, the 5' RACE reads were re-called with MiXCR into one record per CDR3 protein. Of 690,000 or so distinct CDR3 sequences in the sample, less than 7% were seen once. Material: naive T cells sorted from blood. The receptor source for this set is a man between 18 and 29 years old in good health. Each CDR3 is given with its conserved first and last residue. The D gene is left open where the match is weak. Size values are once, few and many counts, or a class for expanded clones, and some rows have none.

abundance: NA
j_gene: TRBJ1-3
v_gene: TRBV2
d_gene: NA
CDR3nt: TGTGCCAGCAGTGATCTCTGGGGGACGGGAGGAAACACCATATATTTT
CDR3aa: CASSDLWGTGGNTIYF

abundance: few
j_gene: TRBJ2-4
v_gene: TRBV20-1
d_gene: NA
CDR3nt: TGCAGTGCTAGCGGGGCTCCCTCGATACCCATTCAGTACTTC
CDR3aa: CSASGAPSIPIQYF

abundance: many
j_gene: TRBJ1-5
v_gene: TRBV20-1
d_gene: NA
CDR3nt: TGCAGTGCTCGGGCGGGGGACGGCAATCAGCCCCAGCATTTT
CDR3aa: CSARAGDGNQPQHF

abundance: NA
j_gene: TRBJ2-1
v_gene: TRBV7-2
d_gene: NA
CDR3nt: TGTGCCAGCAGCTTAAAAGAACTGATGGGTGATGAGCAGTTCTTC
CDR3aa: CASSLKELMGDEQFF

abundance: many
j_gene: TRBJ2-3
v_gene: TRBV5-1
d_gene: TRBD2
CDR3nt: TGCGCCAGCAGTCGCCGACTAGCGGGAGATACGCAGTATTTT
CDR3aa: CASSRRLAGDTQYF

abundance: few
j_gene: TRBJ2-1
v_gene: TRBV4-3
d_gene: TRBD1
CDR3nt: TGCGCCAGCAGCCAAGCCCATTGGGGGAGACAGGGATACAATGAGCAGTTCTTC
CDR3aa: CASSQAHWGRQGYNEQFF

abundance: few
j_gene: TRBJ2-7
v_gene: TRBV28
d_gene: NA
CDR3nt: TGTGCCAGCAGTTTTCCCCCCTGGGGTATGGGCTCTCACTACGAGCAGTACTTC
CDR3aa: CASSFPPWGMGSHYEQYF

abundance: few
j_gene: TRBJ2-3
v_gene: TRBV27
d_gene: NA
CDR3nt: TGTGCCAGCAGTTTCTCTTGGGGGAGTAGCACAGATACGCAGTATTTT
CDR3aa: CASSFSWGSSTDTQYF

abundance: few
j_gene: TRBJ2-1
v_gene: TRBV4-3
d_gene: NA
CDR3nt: TGCGCCAGCAGCCCCGGGACCACATCCTACAATGAGCAGTTCTTC
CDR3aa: CASSPGTTSYNEQFF

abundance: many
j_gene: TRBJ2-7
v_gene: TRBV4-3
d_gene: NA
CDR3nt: TGCGCCAGCAGCCAAGATTTGGACCCCTACTCCTACGAGCAGTACTTC
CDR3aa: CASSQDLDPYSYEQYF

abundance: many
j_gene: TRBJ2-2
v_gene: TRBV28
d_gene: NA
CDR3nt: TGTGCCAGCAGTTTCGGAGGACCGAACACCGGGGAGCTGTTTTTT
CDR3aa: CASSFGGPNTGELFF

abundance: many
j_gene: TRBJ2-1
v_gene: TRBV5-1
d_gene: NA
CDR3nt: TGCGCCAGCAGGGACAGCCTGGTGAGGTATGAGCAGTTCTTC
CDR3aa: CASRDSLVRYEQFF

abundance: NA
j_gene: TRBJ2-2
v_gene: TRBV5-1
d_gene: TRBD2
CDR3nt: TGCGCCAGCAGCTTGGGAGCTAGCGGGAGTGGATCCGGGGAGCTGTTTTTT
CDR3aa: CASSLGASGSGSGELFF

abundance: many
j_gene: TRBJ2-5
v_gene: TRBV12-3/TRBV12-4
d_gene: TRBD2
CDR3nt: TGTGCCAGCAGTCGCCTGTTAGCGGGGCTCCAAGAGACCCAGTACTTC
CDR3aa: CASSRLLAGLQETQYF

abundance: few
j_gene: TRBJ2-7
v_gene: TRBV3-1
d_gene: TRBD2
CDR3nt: TGTGCCAGCAGCCAAGGACTAGCGGGACTCAAGCGGGACGAGCAGTACTTC
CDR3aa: CASSQGLAGLKRDEQYF

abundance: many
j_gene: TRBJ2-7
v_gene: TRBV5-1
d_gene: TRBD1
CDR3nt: TGCGCCAGCAGCTTGGGGGACAGGAGCTCCTACGAGCAGTACTTC
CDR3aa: CASSLGDRSSYEQYF

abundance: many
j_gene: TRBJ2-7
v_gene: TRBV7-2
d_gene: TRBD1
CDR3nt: TGTGCCAGCAGCACGGACAGGGGTAGCGGAACCTCCTACGAGCAGTACTTC
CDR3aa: CASSTDRGSGTSYEQYF

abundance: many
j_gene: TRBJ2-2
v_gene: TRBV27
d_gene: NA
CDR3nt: TGTGCCAGCAGTTTAGGGCAGGGACTGCTGTTTTTT
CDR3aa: CASSLGQGLLFF

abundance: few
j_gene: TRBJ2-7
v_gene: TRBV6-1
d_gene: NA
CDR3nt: TGTGCCAGCCCCTCCCGGAGGGGAATGTCCTACGAGCAGTACTTC
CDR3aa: CASPSRRGMSYEQYF

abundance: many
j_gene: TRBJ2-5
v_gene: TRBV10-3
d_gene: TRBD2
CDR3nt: TGTGCCATCAGTCGGGGGGGCACCTCCCAAGAGACCCAGTACTTC
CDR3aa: CAISRGGTSQETQYF

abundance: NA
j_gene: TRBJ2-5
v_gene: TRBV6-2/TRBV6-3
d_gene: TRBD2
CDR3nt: TGTGCCAGCAGTTACAGGACTAGTTCCCTTCTCCAAGAGACCCAGTACTTC
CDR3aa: CASSYRTSSLLQETQYF

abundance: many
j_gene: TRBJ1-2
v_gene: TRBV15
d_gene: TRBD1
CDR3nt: TGTGCCACCAGCACACAGGGGTCCCTTTCCGGCTACACCTTC
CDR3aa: CATSTQGSLSGYTF

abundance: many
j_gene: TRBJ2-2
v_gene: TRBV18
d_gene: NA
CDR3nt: TGTGCCAGCTGGGGGAGTCGAACCGGGGAGCTGTTTTTT
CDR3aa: CASWGSRTGELFF

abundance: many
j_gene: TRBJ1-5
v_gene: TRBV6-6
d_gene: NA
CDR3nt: TGTGCCAGCAGTTACTCCAGCCCACAGCCCCAGCATTTT
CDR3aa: CASSYSSPQPQHF

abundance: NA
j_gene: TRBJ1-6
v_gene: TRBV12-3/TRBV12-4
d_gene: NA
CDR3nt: TGTGCCAGCAGACAAGGGACCGAACTTTCACCCCTCCACTTT
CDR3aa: CASRQGTELSPLHF

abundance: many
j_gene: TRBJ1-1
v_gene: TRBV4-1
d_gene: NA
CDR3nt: TGCGCCAGCAGCCAGGCAAGGGACACTGAAGCTTTCTTT
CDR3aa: CASSQARDTEAFF

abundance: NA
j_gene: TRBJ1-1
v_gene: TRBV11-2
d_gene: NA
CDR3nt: TGTGCCAGCAGCTTAGATAGTGGGATCAAGGTGGGCACTGAAGCTTTCTTT
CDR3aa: CASSLDSGIKVGTEAFF

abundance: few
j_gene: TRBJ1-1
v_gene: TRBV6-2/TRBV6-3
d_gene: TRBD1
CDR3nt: TGTGCCAGCGGGACAGGGGAATCATACACTGAAGCTTTCTTT
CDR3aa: CASGTGESYTEAFF

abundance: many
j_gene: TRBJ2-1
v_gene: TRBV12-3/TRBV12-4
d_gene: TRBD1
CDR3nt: TGTGCCAGCAGTGGACAGGGAAAGCAGTTCTTC
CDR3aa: CASSGQGKQFF

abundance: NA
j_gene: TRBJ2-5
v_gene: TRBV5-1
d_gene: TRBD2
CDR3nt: TGCGCCAGCCCCCTAGCGGGGGGGAGGCCAGAGACCCAGTACTTC
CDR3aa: CASPLAGGRPETQYF

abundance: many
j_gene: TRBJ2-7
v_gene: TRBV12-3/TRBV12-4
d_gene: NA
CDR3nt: TGTGCCAGCAGTCGCAGGGGTAACTCCTACGAGCAGTACTTC
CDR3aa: CASSRRGNSYEQYF

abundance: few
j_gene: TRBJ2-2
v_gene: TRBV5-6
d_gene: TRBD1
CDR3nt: TGTGCCAGCAGCTTTTTGACAGGGGGGTCCGGGGAGCTGTTTTTT
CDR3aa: CASSFLTGGSGELFF

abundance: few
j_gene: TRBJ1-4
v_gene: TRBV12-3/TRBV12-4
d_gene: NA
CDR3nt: TGTGCCAGCAGTTTATCGTCCGCAACTAATGAAAAACTGTTTTTT
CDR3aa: CASSLSSATNEKLFF

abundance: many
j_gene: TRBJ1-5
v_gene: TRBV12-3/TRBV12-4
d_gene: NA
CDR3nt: TGTGCCAGCACTACCGGGGTTCAGCCCCAGCATTTT
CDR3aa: CASTTGVQPQHF

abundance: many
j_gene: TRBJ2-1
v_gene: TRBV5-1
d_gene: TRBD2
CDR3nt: TGCGCCAGCAGCCCCGGGACTAGCGGGAGTTTCCATGAGCAGTTCTTC
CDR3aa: CASSPGTSGSFHEQFF

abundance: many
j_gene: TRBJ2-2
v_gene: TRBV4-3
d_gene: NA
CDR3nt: TGCGCCAGCAGCCAAGATCGGGGGACACCGAACACCGGGGAGCTGTTTTTT
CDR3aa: CASSQDRGTPNTGELFF

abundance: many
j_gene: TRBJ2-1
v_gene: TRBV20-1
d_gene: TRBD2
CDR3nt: TGCAGTGTAGAAGGATTCCGCGCGGGGGAGGGGAACAATGAGCAGTTCTTC
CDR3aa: CSVEGFRAGEGNNEQFF

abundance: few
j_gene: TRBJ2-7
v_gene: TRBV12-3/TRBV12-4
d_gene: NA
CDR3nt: TGTGCCAGCAGTCAACCCGGGAGCGAGCAGTACTTC
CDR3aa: CASSQPGSEQYF

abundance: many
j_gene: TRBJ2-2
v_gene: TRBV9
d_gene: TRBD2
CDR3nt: TGTGCCAGCAGCCCCCAGACTAGCGGGAGTGGGGAGCTGTTTTTT
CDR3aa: CASSPQTSGSGELFF

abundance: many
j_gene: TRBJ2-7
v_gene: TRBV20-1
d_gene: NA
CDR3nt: TGCAGTGCTAGAGATGGGGGTAGCGACTCCTACGAGCAGTACTTC
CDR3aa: CSARDGGSDSYEQYF

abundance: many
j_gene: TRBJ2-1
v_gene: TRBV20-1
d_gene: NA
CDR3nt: TGCAGTGCCGGCCAGGGGACCTCCTACAATGAGCAGTTCTTC
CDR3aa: CSAGQGTSYNEQFF

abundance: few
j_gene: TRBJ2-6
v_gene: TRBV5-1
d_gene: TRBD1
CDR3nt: TGCGCCAGCAGCTTGGCCGGGACGGGACAGGGAGAATCTGGGGCCAACGTCCTGACTTTC
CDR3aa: CASSLAGTGQGESGANVLTF

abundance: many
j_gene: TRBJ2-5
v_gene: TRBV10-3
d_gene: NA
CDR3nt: TGTGCCATCAGTGAGGCGGGAACGGAGACCCAGTACTTC
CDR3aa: CAISEAGTETQYF

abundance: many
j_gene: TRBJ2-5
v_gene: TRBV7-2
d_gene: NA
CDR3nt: TGTGCCAGCAGCGAGGTACCTAGCGAAGAGACCCAGTACTTC
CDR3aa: CASSEVPSEETQYF

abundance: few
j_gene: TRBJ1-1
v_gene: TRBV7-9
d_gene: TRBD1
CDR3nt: TGTGCCAGCAGCCCTACAGGGGAGTGGACTGAAGCTTTCTTT
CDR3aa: CASSPTGEWTEAFF

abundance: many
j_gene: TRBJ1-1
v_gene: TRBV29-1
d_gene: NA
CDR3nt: TGCAGCGCCGGGGGGGGATTTCGAGCTTTCTTT
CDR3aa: CSAGGGFRAFF

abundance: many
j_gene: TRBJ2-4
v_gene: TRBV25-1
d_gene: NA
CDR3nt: TGTGCCAGCACCCCAGGAGGCAACATTCAGTACTTC
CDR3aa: CASTPGGNIQYF

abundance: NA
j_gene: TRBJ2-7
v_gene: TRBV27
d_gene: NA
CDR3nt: TGTGCCAGCAGTCCGTCCGGGTTCTACGAGCAGTACTTC
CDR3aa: CASSPSGFYEQYF

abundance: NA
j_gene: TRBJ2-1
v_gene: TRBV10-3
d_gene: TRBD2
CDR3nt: TGTGCCATCAGATCGACTAGCGGAGCCTACAATGAGCAGTTCTTC
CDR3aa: CAIRSTSGAYNEQFF

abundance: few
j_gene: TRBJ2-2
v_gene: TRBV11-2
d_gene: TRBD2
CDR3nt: TGTGCCAGCAGCTTAAATAGCGGGAGGGCCGTCGGGGAGCTGTTTTTT
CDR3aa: CASSLNSGRAVGELFF